The clone carrying this T cell receptor beta chain turned up a few times. Its target is unknown. The data are from a study of T cells after yellow fever vaccination. Trimming removed 3 bases at V and 6 bases at J, with 13 bases between. CDR1 is SGHTS, CDR2 YDEGEE, per germline. This CDR3 is built from 15 residues. General observations from the study: Post-booster repertoires again held most primary-vaccination clones (roughly 96% CD4, roughly 88% CD8). The presence of abundant clonotypes contaminating from the bulk population was possible in FACS-sorted repertoires.

5'RACE template switching added a universal primer site and UMIs to TCR cDNA. Using its own MiXCR run on the 5' RACE reads, TCRdb lists one record per CDR3 protein. The sample holds about 350,000 distinct CDR3 sequences, around 12% seen once. This specimen was CD4+ T cells sorted from PBMCs, taken 15 days after the yellow fever booster vaccination. The TCR originated in a man aged 18 to 30 who received the YFV17D yellow fever vaccine. The chain combines TRBV5-8 with TRBJ1-6; a weak D match, TRBD1 (6 bases). Written as DNA, the CDR3 is TGTGCCAGCAGCTCCTTCGGGGGCGGTAATTCACCCCTCCACTTT. The encoded protein is CASSSFGGGNSPLHF. Filled out from reference TRBV5-8 and TRBJ1-6, the complete variable domain reads EAGVTQSPTHLIKTRGQQATLRCSPISGHTSVYWYQQALGLGLQFLLWYDEGEERNRGNFPPRFSGRQFPNYSSELNVNALELEDSALYLCASSSFGGGNSPLHFGNGTRLTVT.